The TCR beta chain under discussion was sequenced for a study of beta chain features in type 1 diabetes. CDR1 is SEHNR and CDR2 is FQNEAQ in the germline V gene (reference sequence). The CDR3 spans 14 residues. Deletions cut 2 bases from V and 9 bases from J, with 11 bases between. The authors reverse transcribed all of the isolated RNA, so sequencing captured expressed TCRB transcripts. Data came from immunoSEQ multiplex PCR; TCRdb stores just in-frame clones and leaves some out. The repertoire includes 25,000 or so clones, roughly three quarters of them detected once, and roughly 2.2% sits in the top ten.

The clonotype comes from a woman in her thirties or forties in good health. Input material: Tregs from blood. The chain has TRBV7-9 and TRBJ1-6, with a weak D call TRBD1 (6 bases). The CDR3 bases are TGTGCCAGCAGCTTATACAGGGCTGGTTCACCCCTCCACTTT. The encoded protein is CASSLYRAGSPLHF.